The present T cell receptor beta chain was sequenced within a study of control samples from healthy donors and cancer patients (dated by TCRdb to the early 2020s). Concerning this clone itself: Its antigen is unknown. No qualities accompany the bases; no much larger clone lies one base away.

For this chain, trimming is 4 bases at the V end and 0 bases at the J end, and the number of junction bases without a gene match is 11. Reading from cysteine to phenylalanine, the CDR3 counts 19 amino acids. The retained sequence is limited to the CDR3, 57 bases, with the frame set at the first base. The CDR1 and CDR2 encoded by the germline V gene are SGDLS and YYNGEE. The library was made by the immunoSEQ multiplex PCR assay. TCRdb re-hosts the immuneACCESS table, in-frame sequences only. Its copies lack some clones; in the studies checked, an unresolved V gene accounts for under half of them, and the cause for the rest is not known. The sample table records over 100,000 clones; 80% to 90% of these occur just once. The top ten clones comprise roughly a sixth of the sample.

The source material was blood. This chain is built from TRBV9 and TRBJ2-1; 12 bases in the middle match TRBD2. The TCR comes from a woman aged 50 to 60 in good health. CDR3 sequence: CASSPKTSGGPSSYNEQFF. The DNA sequence is TGTGCCAGCAGCCCGAAGACTAGCGGGGGCCCGAGCTCCTACAATGAGCAGTTCTTC. Here the CDR3 is joined to the reference TRBV9 and TRBJ2-1 genes, and the full variable domain is: DSGVTQTPKHLITATGQRVTLRCSPRSGDLSVYWYQQSLDQGLQFLIQYYNGEERAKGNILERFSAQQFPDLHSELNLSSLELGDSALYFCASSPKTSGGPSSYNEQFFGPGTRLTVL.